A single T cell receptor (beta chain) is shown here with its context. The CDR3 is 13 residues long. The germline V and J ends were trimmed by 4 bases and 4 bases, with 9 bases remaining between them. Germline CDR1 is KGHDR and CDR2 is SFDVKD. The data originate from a study of blood T cell repertoires in COVID-19. The wider study: Spain, Italy and the United States supplied samples that represented acute and convalescent COVID-19. Sample material is recorded as cDNA or gDNA derived from T cells, B-cell-depleted T cells, or PBMCs.

Under the authors' procedure: Estimation of nucleated cell counts relied on the amplification of reference gene primers. The method was immunoSEQ multiplex PCR; TCRdb's version includes in-frame clones alone and lacks a portion of them. The V and J calls and the clone size are those of that table, but D and trimming were determined from the DNA. The sample shows 100,000 to 150,000 clones, about 87% of them seen only once. The rearrangement joins TRBV24-1 to TRBJ1-2; perhaps TRBD1 as D (5 bases). The clonotype comes from a woman aged 55-70 years with acute or convalescent COVID-19. Specimen: peripheral blood. The CDR3 sequence: CATSERDSYGYTF. The CDR3 coding sequence is TGTGCCACCAGTGAACGTGACAGCTATGGCTACACCTTC.